One and the same sample provided the 19 T cell receptor beta chains below, sequenced in a study of vaccination effects on CD4 cells after COVID-19. Clones were read by immunoSEQ multiplex PCR, and TCRdb kept only the in-frame ones, dropping some. Altogether more than 20,000 clones are present, 69% being singletons, with the ten largest covering 15% to 20%. These receptors' targets are unknown. CD4+ T cells specific for antigen were expanded with viral peptide pools by the ViraFEST assay before sequencing. Researchers isolated CD4+ T cells once approximately eleven days of culture had elapsed. Infection dated between March and December 2020, before the Alpha, Beta and Delta variants reached the United States. Specimen: CD4+ T cells from PBMCs cultured with SARS-CoV-2 spike peptides, collected before COVID-19 vaccination. The source of these receptors is a human donor who had a prior SARS-CoV-2 infection.

The sample holds a few counts of this clone. This chain connects TRBV11-2 to TRBJ2-7; TRBD1 matches 8 bases. CDR3 length: 16 amino acids. In germline, CDR1 is SGHAT, CDR2 FQNNGV. V lost 3 bases and J lost 3; bases outside the gene matches: 10. The DNA of the CDR3 is TGTGCCAGCAGCTTTTGGCGACAGGGGTTTGTCTACGAGCAGTACTTC. It codes for CASSFWRQGFVYEQYF.

CDR3 bases: TGCAGTGCTAGGGGCGGGGGCTACACCTTC. Its protein is CSARGGGYTF. This chain connects TRBV20-1 to TRBJ1-2; no definite D call. The CDR3 has 10 amino acids. Germline lookup yields CDR1 DFQATT and CDR2 SNEGSKA (reference sequence). Trimming cost V 3 bases and J 8 bases, with 7 bases left between them.

This clone was seen a few times. The sample holds other DNA sequences that translate to the same CDR3. This chain connects TRBV7-2 to TRBJ2-5, with unresolved D. CDR1 is SGHTA, CDR2 FQGNSA, per germline. The CDR3 covers 14 residues. With 1 base removed from V and 2 bases from J, the gap between germline ends came to 8 bases. This CDR3 reads CASSLVAAQETQYF. The CDR3 DNA sequence: TGTGCCAGCAGCTTAGTAGCAGCTCAAGAGACCCAGTACTTC.

J is TRBJ2-5 and V is TRBV3-1 (or the pseudogene TRBV3-2); no clear D gene. The CDR3 sequence is 14 residues long. Germline V CDR1 and CDR2: LGHDT, YNNKEL (reference sequence). V lost 2 bases to trimming and J lost 5 bases, with 12 bases between them. CDR3 nucleotide sequence: TGTGCCAGCAGCCAAAATTCTGGGTGGGAGACCCAGTACTTC. Translation: CASSQNSGWETQYF.

The chain has TRBV10-3 and TRBJ2-7, with D perhaps matching TRBD1 (6 bases). Trimming left V 5 bases short and J 3 bases short, with 14 bases between. Germline V CDR1 and CDR2: ENHRY, SYGVKD. The CDR3 length is 14 residues. The CDR3 here is CAISPIQGVYEQYF. CDR3 DNA: TGTGCCATCAGTCCTATACAGGGAGTCTACGAGCAGTACTTC.

V is TRBV15 and J is TRBJ2-1, with 12 bases lining up with TRBD2. Germline V lookup: CDR1 LNHNV, CDR2 YYDKDF (reference sequence). This CDR3 region has 16 residues. Unmatched junction bases numbered 5, after V lost 0 bases and J lost 8 bases. CDR3: CATSRDSSGGAYEQFF. For the CDR3, the DNA is TGTGCCACCAGCAGAGATTCTAGCGGGGGGGCCTATGAGCAGTTCTTC.

This clone was counted a single time. The chain couples TRBV5-4 to TRBJ1-3, with TRBD1 as a possible D gene (5 bases). The CDR3 runs to 15 residues. Germline V CDR1 and CDR2: SGHNT, YYREEE (reference sequence). Trimming stripped 4 bases from V and 4 bases from J, with 15 bases between. CDR3 region: CASSPSGGEGNTIYF. In nucleotides, the CDR3 is TGTGCCAGCAGCCCCTCTGGGGGAGAAGGAAACACCATATATTTT.

This clone was seen once. This chain connects TRBV5-5 to TRBJ2-4, with 8 bases lining up with TRBD1. This CDR3 spans 14 amino acids. Germline loops: CDR1 SGHKS, CDR2 YYEKEE (reference sequence). With V trimmed by 0 bases and J by 7 bases, 3 bases remained unmatched. CDR3 region: CASSLAGGANIQYF. The CDR3 DNA is TGTGCCAGCAGCTTGGCAGGGGGCGCGAACATTCAGTACTTC.

The gene calls are TRBV14 and TRBJ1-6; 7 nucleotides line up with TRBD1. This CDR3 contains 16 residues. Germline CDR1 reads SGHDN; CDR2 reads FVKESK. The V gene end was trimmed by 2 bases and the J gene end by 6 bases; junction bases not matched to a gene: 7. The CDR3 protein is CASSQFTGVGNSPLHF. The DNA for the CDR3 is TGTGCCAGCAGCCAATTCACAGGGGTGGGTAATTCACCCCTCCACTTT.

This chain joins TRBV18 and TRBJ2-2, with TRBD1 as a possible D gene (5 bases). With 2 bases removed from V and 7 bases from J, the gap between germline ends came to 14 bases. Looked up from germline, CDR1 is KGHSH and CDR2 is LQKENI. The CDR3 runs 15 residues. The CDR3 bases are TGTGCCAGCTCACCAAGGCAGGGTTTCGGCGGGGAGCTGTTTTTT. This gives the protein CASSPRQGFGGELFF.

This clone was observed a handful of times. The CDR3 loop reads CASSPRVTDPSYGYTF. The CDR3 region has the DNA TGTGCCAGCTCACCAAGAGTGACGGACCCCTCCTATGGCTACACCTTC. The chain combines TRBV18 with TRBJ1-2; D unresolved. Germline-derived CDR1 and CDR2 are KGHSH and LQKENI. The CDR3 has 16 amino acids. The V gene lost 2 bases and the J gene lost 4 bases, with 17 bases spanning the gap.

The rearrangement links TRBV2 to TRBJ2-5, with TRBD2 identical over 10 bases. This CDR3 contains 14 residues. The V and J ends lost 3 bases and 7 bases, in that order; junction bases with no gene match: 5. CDR1 SNHLY and CDR2 FYNNEI come from the germline V gene. Written as DNA, the CDR3 is TGTGCCAGCAGTGACAGACTAGCGGGTGGGACCCAGTACTTC. Translation gives CASSDRLAGGTQYF.

The V and J genes are TRBV5-1 and TRBJ2-1; tentative D call: TRBD2 (7 bases). CDR1 SGHRS and CDR2 YFSETQ come from the germline V gene. With 2 bases removed from V and 0 bases from J, the gap between germline ends came to 12 bases. The length of the CDR3 is 16 residues. The CDR3 sequence is CASSFVGGGSYNEQFF. CDR3 bases: TGCGCCAGCAGCTTTGTGGGAGGGGGCTCCTACAATGAGCAGTTCTTC. Combining the CDR3 with reference TRBV5-1 and TRBJ2-1 gives the whole variable domain KAGVTQTPRYLIKTRGQQVTLSCSPISGHRSVSWYQQTPGQGLQFLFEYFSETQRNKGNFPGRFSGRQFSNSRSEMNVSTLELGDSALYLCASSFVGGGSYNEQFFGPGTRLTVL.

The J gene is TRBJ2-7, the V gene TRBV7-2; 9 bases agree with TRBD2. CDR3 size: 14 residues. Losses at the gene ends were 2 bases for V and 2 bases for J; bases not matched to a gene: 1. CDR1 is SGHTA and CDR2 is FQGNSA in the germline V gene. CDR3 nucleotide sequence: TGTGCCAGCAGCTTATCTAGCGGGGCCTACGAGCAGTACTTC. Protein: CASSLSSGAYEQYF.

This clone was seen many times. The chain combines TRBV2 with TRBJ2-1, with D possibly matching TRBD1 (6 bases). The V and J ends lost 5 bases and 0 bases respectively, with 14 bases between them. Germline V gene sequence: CDR1 SNHLY, CDR2 FYNNEI. CDR3 length: 16 residues. CDR3 DNA: TGTGCCAGCAGTACGACTCGAGGGGGCTCCTACAATGAGCAGTTCTTC. Translating gives CASSTTRGGSYNEQFF.

CDR3 amino acids: CASSQISYRGPRKLFF. For the CDR3, the DNA is TGCGCCAGCAGCCAAATCTCCTACAGGGGTCCTAGAAAACTGTTTTTT. The chain uses TRBV4-3 and TRBJ1-4, with 7 bases that match TRBD1. V was pared by 2 bases and J by 10 bases, with 13 bases of the junction left unmatched. CDR1 is LGHNA, CDR2 YSLEER, per germline. This CDR3 is built from 16 residues.

The rearrangement uses TRBV4-3 and TRBJ2-7; maybe TRBD2 (6 bases). Germline CDR1 reads LGHNA; CDR2 reads YSLEER. Trimming cost V 1 base and J 7 bases, with 17 bases left between them. The CDR3 spans 15 residues. CDR3 sequence reads: CASSQAGYLASEQYF. The CDR3 region has the DNA TGCGCCAGCAGCCAAGCGGGTTACCTAGCGAGTGAGCAGTACTTC.

This chain uses TRBV5-6 with TRBJ2-2; no reliable D call. The CDR3 is 18 amino acids. Germline V gene data show CDR1 as SGHDT and CDR2 as YYEEEE. Trimming pared 1 base from V and 0 bases from J, leaving 16 bases between. CDR3 amino acids: CASSLLVAEHTNTGELFF. CDR3 sequence (DNA): TGTGCCAGCAGCTTGTTAGTGGCAGAGCACACGAACACCGGGGAGCTGTTTTTT.

The CDR3: CASSEAALYNEQFF. The CDR3 DNA reads as TGTGCCAGCAGTGAAGCGGCCTTATACAATGAGCAGTTCTTC. This sequence joins TRBV2 and TRBJ2-1; D not certain. V lost 0 bases, J lost 4 bases, and 7 bases lay in between. Germline loops: CDR1 SNHLY, CDR2 FYNNEI. This CDR3 comprises 14 residues.